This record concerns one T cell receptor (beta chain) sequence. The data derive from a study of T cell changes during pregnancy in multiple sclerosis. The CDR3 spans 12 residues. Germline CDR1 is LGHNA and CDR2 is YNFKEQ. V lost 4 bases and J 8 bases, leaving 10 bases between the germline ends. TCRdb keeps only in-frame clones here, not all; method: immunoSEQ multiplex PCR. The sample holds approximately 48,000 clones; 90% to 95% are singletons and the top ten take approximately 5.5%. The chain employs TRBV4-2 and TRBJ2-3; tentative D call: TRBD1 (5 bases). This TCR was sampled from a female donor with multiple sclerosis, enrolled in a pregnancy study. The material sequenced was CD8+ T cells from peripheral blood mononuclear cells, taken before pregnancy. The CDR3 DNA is TGTGCCAGCAGCCTAGGGCAGGGTACGCAGTATTTT. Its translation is CASSLGQGTQYF.